This T cell receptor beta chain comes out of a study of CD8 T cells in Susac syndrome. Random hexamers were used to reverse transcribe the RNA input (roughly 0.5 to 1 ug). Amplification of TCR beta CDR3 used immunoSEQ multiplex PCR across 54 Vbeta and 13 Jbeta. TCRdb reanalysed the immunoSEQ multiplex PCR reads using MiXCR and keeps one entry per CDR3 protein. This table holds around 180,000 distinct CDR3 sequences, 95% found once. Trimming pared 0 bases from V and 7 bases from J, leaving 6 bases between. The CDR3 extends over 11 amino acids. Germline CDR1 and CDR2: GTSNPN and SVGIG (reference sequence). The patients who served as multiple sclerosis controls were treatment-naive and had stable or active relapsing-remitting disease that fulfilled the revised McDonald criteria. Isolation of CD8+ and CD4+ T cells was performed negatively, whereas enrichment of TEMRA cells was done by FACS.

The chain joins TRBV30 to TRBJ1-2; D remains unclear. Sequencing used CD8+ T cells from PBMCs. This TCR was sampled from a human donor with multiple sclerosis. CDR3 coding DNA: TGTGCCTGGAGTGTACCGGGTGGCTACACCTTC. It is translated as CAWSVPGGYTF.